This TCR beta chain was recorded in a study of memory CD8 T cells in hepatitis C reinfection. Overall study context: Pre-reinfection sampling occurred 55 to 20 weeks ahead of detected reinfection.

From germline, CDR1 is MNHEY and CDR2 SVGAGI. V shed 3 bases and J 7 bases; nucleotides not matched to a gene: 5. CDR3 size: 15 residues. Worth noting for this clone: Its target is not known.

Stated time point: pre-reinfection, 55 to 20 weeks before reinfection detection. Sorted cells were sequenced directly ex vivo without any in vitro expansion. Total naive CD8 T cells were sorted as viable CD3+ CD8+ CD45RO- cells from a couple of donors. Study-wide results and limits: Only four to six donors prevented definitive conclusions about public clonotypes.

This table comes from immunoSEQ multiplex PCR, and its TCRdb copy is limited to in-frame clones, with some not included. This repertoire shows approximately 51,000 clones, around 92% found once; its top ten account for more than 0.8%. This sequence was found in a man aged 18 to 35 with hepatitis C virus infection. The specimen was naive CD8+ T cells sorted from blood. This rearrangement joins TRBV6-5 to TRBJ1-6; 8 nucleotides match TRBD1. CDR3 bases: TGTGCCAGCAGTTATTCGACAGGGGCGAATTCACCCCTCCACTTT. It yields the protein CASSYSTGANSPLHF.